What follows are 3 T cell receptor beta chains derived from one specimen sequenced in a study of T cells in localized non-small cell lung cancer. This table comes from immunoSEQ multiplex PCR, and its TCRdb copy is limited to in-frame clones, with some not included. The repertoire includes about 130,000 clones, roughly nine tenths of them detected once, and approximately 1.5% sits in the top ten. The sequenced sample was peripheral blood, obtained before any cancer treatment. Every receptor here comes from a female donor aged 60 or older with stage I lung adenocarcinoma.

The V call is TRBV28, the J call TRBJ2-1; 7 nucleotides align to TRBD2. Germline V CDR1 and CDR2: MDHEN, SYDVKM. The CDR3 covers 14 residues. V lost 5 bases, J lost 5 bases, and 6 bases stayed unmatched. CDR3 sequence: CASSPAGPNNEQFF. The CDR3 DNA reads TGTGCCAGCAGTCCAGCGGGACCTAACAATGAGCAGTTCTTC.

The chain couples TRBV4-1 to TRBJ2-7, with 8 bases identical to TRBD2. The V gene end was trimmed by 0 bases and the J gene end by 3 bases; junction bases not matched to a gene: 13. The germline V gene has CDR1 MGHRA and CDR2 YSYEKL. The CDR3 totals 18 residues. The CDR3 is CASSQDLGGSGSIYEQYF. CDR3 coding DNA: TGCGCCAGCAGCCAAGATCTGGGGGGAAGCGGGAGCATCTACGAGCAGTACTTC.

The CDR3: CASNEVDGNTEAFF. CDR3 bases: TGTGCCAGCAACGAGGTGGACGGGAACACTGAAGCTTTCTTT. This chain joins TRBV9 and TRBJ1-1; D gene uncertain. Trimming removed 6 bases at V and 1 base at J, with 13 bases between. The V gene's germline CDR1 is SGDLS and CDR2 YYNGEE. This CDR3 contains 14 residues.